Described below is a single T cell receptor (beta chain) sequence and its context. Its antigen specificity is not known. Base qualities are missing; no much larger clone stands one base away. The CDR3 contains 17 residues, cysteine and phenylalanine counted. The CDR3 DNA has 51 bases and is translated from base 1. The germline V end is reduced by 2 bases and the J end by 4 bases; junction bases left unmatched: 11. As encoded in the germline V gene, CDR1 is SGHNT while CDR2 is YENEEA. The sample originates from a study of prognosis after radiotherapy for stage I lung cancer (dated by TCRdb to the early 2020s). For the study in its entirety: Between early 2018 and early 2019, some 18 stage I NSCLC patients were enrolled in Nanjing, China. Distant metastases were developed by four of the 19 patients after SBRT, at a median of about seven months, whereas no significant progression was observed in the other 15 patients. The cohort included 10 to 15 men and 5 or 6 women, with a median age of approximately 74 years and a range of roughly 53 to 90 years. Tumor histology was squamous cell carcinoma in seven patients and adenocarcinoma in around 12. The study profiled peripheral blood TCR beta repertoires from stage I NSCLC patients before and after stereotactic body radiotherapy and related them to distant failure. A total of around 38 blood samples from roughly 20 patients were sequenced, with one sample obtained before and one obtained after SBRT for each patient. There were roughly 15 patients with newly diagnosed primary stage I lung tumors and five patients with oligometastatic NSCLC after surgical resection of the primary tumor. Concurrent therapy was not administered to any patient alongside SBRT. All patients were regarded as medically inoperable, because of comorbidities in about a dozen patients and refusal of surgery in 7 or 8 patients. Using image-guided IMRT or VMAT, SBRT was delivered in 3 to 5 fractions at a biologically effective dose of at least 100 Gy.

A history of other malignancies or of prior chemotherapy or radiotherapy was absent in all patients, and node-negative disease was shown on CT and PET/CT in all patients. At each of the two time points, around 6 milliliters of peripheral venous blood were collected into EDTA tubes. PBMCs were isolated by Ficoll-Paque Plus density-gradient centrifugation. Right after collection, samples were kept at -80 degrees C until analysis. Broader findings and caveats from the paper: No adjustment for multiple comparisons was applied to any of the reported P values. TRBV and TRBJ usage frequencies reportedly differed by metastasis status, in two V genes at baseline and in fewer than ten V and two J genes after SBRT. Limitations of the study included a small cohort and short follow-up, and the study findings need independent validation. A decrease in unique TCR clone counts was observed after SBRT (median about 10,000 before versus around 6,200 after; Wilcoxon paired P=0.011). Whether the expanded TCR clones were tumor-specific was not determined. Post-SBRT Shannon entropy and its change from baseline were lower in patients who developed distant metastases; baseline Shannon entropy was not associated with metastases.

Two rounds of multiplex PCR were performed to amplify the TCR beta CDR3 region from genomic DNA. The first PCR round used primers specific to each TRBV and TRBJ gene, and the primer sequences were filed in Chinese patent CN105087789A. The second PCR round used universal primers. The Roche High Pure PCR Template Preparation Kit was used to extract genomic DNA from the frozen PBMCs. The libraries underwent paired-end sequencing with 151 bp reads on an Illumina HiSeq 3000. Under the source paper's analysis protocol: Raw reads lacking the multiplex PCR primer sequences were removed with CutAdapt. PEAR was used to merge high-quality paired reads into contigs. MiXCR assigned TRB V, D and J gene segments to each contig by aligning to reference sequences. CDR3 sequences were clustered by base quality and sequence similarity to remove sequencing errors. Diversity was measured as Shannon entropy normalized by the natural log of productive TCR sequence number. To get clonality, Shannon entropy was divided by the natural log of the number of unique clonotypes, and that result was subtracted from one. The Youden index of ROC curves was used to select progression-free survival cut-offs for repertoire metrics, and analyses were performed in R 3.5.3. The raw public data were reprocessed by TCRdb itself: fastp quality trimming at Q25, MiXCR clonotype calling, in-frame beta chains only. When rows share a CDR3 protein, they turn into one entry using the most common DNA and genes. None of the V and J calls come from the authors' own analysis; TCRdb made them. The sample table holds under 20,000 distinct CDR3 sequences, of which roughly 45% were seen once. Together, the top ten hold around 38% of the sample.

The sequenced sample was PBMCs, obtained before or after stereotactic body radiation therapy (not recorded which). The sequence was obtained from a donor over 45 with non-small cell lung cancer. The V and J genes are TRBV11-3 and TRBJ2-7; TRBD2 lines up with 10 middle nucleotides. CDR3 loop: CASSLISAPGLAYEQYF. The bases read TGTGCCAGCAGCTTAATAAGTGCGCCGGGACTAGCGTACGAGCAGTACTTC.